Shown below are 2 T cell receptor beta chains from a single sample sequenced in a study of blood T cell repertoires in COVID-19. Data came from immunoSEQ multiplex PCR; TCRdb stores just in-frame clones and leaves some out. There are some 220,000 clones in the sample; roughly 85% occur only once, and around 2.5% lies in the top ten. The sequencing sample was made of peripheral blood. The receptor set was obtained from a woman in her seventies with COVID-19, enrolled during active disease.

The V and J genes are TRBV19 and TRBJ2-5; TRBD2 agrees at 7 bases. Germline values: CDR1 LNHDA, CDR2 SQIVND (reference sequence). V shed 3 bases, J shed 2 bases, and the junction held 6 bases outside the gene matches. This CDR3 comprises 15 residues. This chain's CDR3 is CASSILAGAQETQYF. CDR3 nucleotides: TGTGCCAGTAGTATTTTAGCGGGCGCTCAAGAGACCCAGTACTTC. Supplemented by reference TRBV19 and TRBJ2-5, the full variable domain reads DGGITQSPKYLFRKEGQNVTLSCEQNLNHDAMYWYRQDPGQGLRLIYYSQIVNDFQKGDIAEGYSVSREKKESFPLTVTSAQKNPTAFYLCASSILAGAQETQYFGPGTRLLVL.

This clone has just one count. The J gene is TRBJ2-7, the V gene TRBV5-1; 12 bases are a match to TRBD1. J gave up 7 bases and V 2 bases, and 7 bases lay outside the gene matches. This CDR3 has 15 amino acids. The germline gives CDR1 SGHRS, CDR2 YFSETQ. CDR3 amino acids: CASSFTGQGAAEQYF. In DNA, the CDR3 is TGCGCCAGCAGCTTTACGGGACAGGGGGCTGCTGAGCAGTACTTC.